Following are 6 T cell receptor beta chains from one sample sequenced in a study of blood T cell repertoires in COVID-19. Data came from immunoSEQ multiplex PCR; TCRdb stores just in-frame clones and leaves some out. The sample shows about 320,000 clones, 75% to 85% of them seen only once. The sample comprised peripheral blood. The receptors stem from a human donor in a cohort sampled during active COVID-19.

Concerning this clone: Distinct nucleotide sequences in the sample also encode this CDR3. The rearrangement uses TRBV27 and TRBJ1-5, with D perhaps matching TRBD1 (5 bases). The CDR3 extends over 13 amino acids. V was clipped by 2 bases and J by 6 bases, with 8 bases between them. Germline V lookup: CDR1 MNHEY, CDR2 SMNVEV (reference sequence). The CDR3 protein is CASSLRGGQPQHF. The CDR3 DNA reads as TGTGCCAGCAGTTTAAGGGGAGGTCAGCCCCAGCATTTT.

This clone was observed once. This chain uses TRBV14 with TRBJ1-6; weak D call: TRBD1 (6 bases). From germline, CDR1 is SGHDN and CDR2 FVKESK. The V gene lost 0 bases and the J gene lost 8 bases, with 14 bases spanning the gap. This CDR3 region has 16 residues. The CDR3: CASSQDLGQTDSPLHF. The CDR3 DNA reads TGTGCCAGCAGCCAAGATCTCGGACAGACCGATTCACCCCTCCACTTT.

This rearrangement joins TRBV4-1 to TRBJ1-1; weak D call: TRBD1 (6 bases). There are 14 residues in the CDR3. Between the trimmed V and J ends, which lost 1 base and 4 bases, there was a span of 10 bases. Looked up from germline, CDR1 is MGHRA and CDR2 is YSYEKL. The CDR3 loop reads CASSQVGGGTEAFF. The CDR3 bases are TGCGCCAGCAGCCAAGTAGGGGGGGGCACTGAAGCTTTCTTT.

V gene TRBV7-2 combines with J gene TRBJ1-3; unclear D gene. The CDR3 is 14 residues long. Trimming pared 1 base from V and 2 bases from J, leaving 6 bases between. The germline V gene encodes CDR1 SGHTA and CDR2 FQGNSA. CDR3 nucleotides: TGTGCCAGCAGCTTAGGGTCGGCTGGAAACACCATATATTTT. It is translated as CASSLGSAGNTIYF.

V usage is TRBV19 and J usage is TRBJ1-5; D is uncertain. The germline V gene has CDR1 LNHDA and CDR2 SQIVND (reference sequence). With 3 bases removed from V and 11 bases from J, the gap between germline ends came to 8 bases. The CDR3 is made up of 11 amino acids. CDR3: CASSIGGAQHF. Here the CDR3 DNA reads TGTGCCAGTAGTATCGGCGGGGCCCAGCATTTT.

V and J are TRBV2 and TRBJ2-7; TRBD1 agrees at 9 bases. V trimming: 4 bases; J trimming: 7 bases; junction bases outside the gene matches: 20. This CDR3 spans 18 amino acids. Looked up from germline, CDR1 is SNHLY and CDR2 is FYNNEI. In nucleotides, the CDR3 is TGTGCCAGCAGTGTATATCCCCCGACAGGGGGGTTTGTATGGGAGCAGTACTTC. Translation gives CASSVYPPTGGFVWEQYF.